The 8 T cell receptor beta chains presented below share a single source sample, sequenced in a study of regulatory dendritic cells for organ transplantation. Sorted subsets were CFSE-labeled and cultured approximately 5 days with allogeneic dendritic cells. Only in-frame clones appear in the TCRdb table, and some are missing; sequencing was by immunoSEQ multiplex PCR. The table has about 21,000 clones, roughly 88% seen once. Which antigens these TCRs recognize remains unknown. Sequencing was performed on naive CD4+ T cells from blood cultured with regulatory dendritic cells. Subset in this sample: CD45RA+ naive T cells. All receptors derive from a human donor in good health.

This sequence joins TRBV30 and TRBJ1-5; D uncertain. Germline V CDR1 and CDR2: GTSNPN, SVGIG (reference sequence). The germline V and J ends were trimmed by 2 bases and 9 bases, with 14 bases remaining between them. This CDR3 is built from 13 residues. The CDR3 DNA sequence: TGTGCCTGGAGTTTCGGCTCCCTCCCGCCCCAGCATTTT. Translation: CAWSFGSLPPQHF.

The chain employs TRBV25-1 and TRBJ2-2, with 8 nucleotides matching TRBD2. CDR3 length: 16 amino acids. V was clipped by 5 bases and J by 4 bases; unmatched bases: 9. Germline V lookup: CDR1 MGHDK, CDR2 SYGVNS. CDR3 sequence reads: CASSPQGAGVTGELFF. DNA for the CDR3: TGTGCCAGCAGTCCCCAAGGAGCGGGAGTCACCGGGGAGCTGTTTTTT. The full variable domain, with the rest looked up from reference TRBV25-1 and TRBJ2-2, is EADIYQTPRYLVIGTGKKITLECSQTMGHDKMYWYQQDPGMELHLIHYSYGVNSTEKGDLSSESTVSRIRTEHFPLTLESARPSHTSQYLCASSPQGAGVTGELFFGEGSRLTVL.

The V gene is TRBV6-5, the J gene TRBJ2-7; no clear D. The V end lost 8 bases, the J end lost 1 base, and 9 bases lay between the germline ends. Per the germline V gene, CDR1 is MNHEY and CDR2 is SVGAGI. The CDR3 contains 12 residues. The DNA of the CDR3 is TGTGCCAGCGGACGGTATTCCTACGAGCAGTACTTC. Its protein is CASGRYSYEQYF.

The rearrangement joins TRBV10-1 to TRBJ1-1; D is unresolved. Germline CDR1 is WNHNN and CDR2 is SYGVQD (reference sequence). V was cut by 6 bases and J by 0 bases, with 8 bases left in between. This CDR3 spans 13 amino acids. CDR3 sequence reads: CASSANMNTEAFF. DNA of the CDR3: TGCGCCAGCAGCGCAAACATGAACACTGAAGCTTTCTTT.

This clone is judged medium-sized (0.01 to 0.1%). The chain has TRBV19 and TRBJ1-3; TRBD1 might be the D (6 bases). The CDR3 contains 20 residues. The V gene lost 4 bases and the J gene lost 4 bases, with 29 bases spanning the gap. Germline V CDR1 and CDR2: LNHDA, SQIVND (reference sequence). CDR3 sequence (DNA): TGTGCCAGTAGTAAAACCCCCGTTTTTGCAGGGGTTTATTCCGGAAACACCATATATTTT. Amino acids: CASSKTPVFAGVYSGNTIYF. Using reference TRBV19 and TRBJ1-3 for the parts outside the CDR3, the full variable domain is DGGITQSPKYLFRKEGQNVTLSCEQNLNHDAMYWYRQDPGQGLRLIYYSQIVNDFQKGDIAEGYSVSREKKESFPLTVTSAQKNPTAFYLCASSKTPVFAGVYSGNTIYFGEGSWLTVV.

This chain uses TRBV7-3 with TRBJ2-5; TRBD2 aligns across 12 bases. The germline V gene encodes CDR1 SGHTA and CDR2 FQGTGA. Unmatched junction bases numbered 2, after V lost 2 bases and J lost 4 bases. The CDR3 extends over 15 amino acids. CDR3 DNA: TGTGCCAGCAGCTTAGGACTAGCGGGACTAGAGACCCAGTACTTC. It encodes CASSLGLAGLETQYF.

A note on this clone: No conserved phenylalanine or tryptophan ends this CDR3, so it is likely a read error. The DNA is omitted, as the CDR3 cannot be located on it reliably, and the CDR3 follows TCRdb's listing. The chain couples TRBV20-1 to TRBJ2-7; the listed D gene, TRBD1, was not tested against the DNA. The CDR3 comprises 10 residues, both ends counted. Germline CDR1 and CDR2: DFQATT and SNEGSKA (reference sequence). Here the CDR3 reads CSAPFPGQGD.

The chain employs TRBV6-5 and TRBJ2-5; tentative D call: TRBD2 (5 bases). The DNA end favors TRBJ2-7, so the J call may be wrong. The CDR3 consists of 13 residues. Germline V gene lookup returns CDR1 MNHEY and CDR2 SVGAGI. CDR3: CASSLTRAYEQYF. DNA of the CDR3: TGTGCCAGCAGTCTAACTAGGGCCTACGAGCAGTACTTC.